Listed below are T cell receptor beta chains from one sample, sequenced in a study of cytomegalovirus exposure and HLA in healthy donors. Data came from immunoSEQ multiplex PCR; TCRdb stores just in-frame clones and leaves some out. The profile shows around 50,000 clones, 55% to 80% of them singletons. Sequenced material: PBMCs. The origin of the receptors is a woman in her 50s in good health and CMV-seropositive. CDR3s include the opening cysteine and the closing phenylalanine or tryptophan. D genes are given only for firm matches. Size is omitted from some rows. Given values are once, few, many or a class for expanded clones.

cdr3_aa cdr3_nt d_call j_call v_call clone_size
CASSLRGWWDTQYF TGTGCCAGCAGCCTCCGCGGGTGGTGGGATACGCAGTATTTT - TRBJ2-3 TRBV6-5 few
CASSLGWRETQYF TGCGCCAGCAGCTTGGGGTGGCGGGAGACCCAGTACTTC - TRBJ2-5 TRBV5-1 once
CASNRRGSSYEQYF TGTGCCAGCAACCGGCGGGGTAGTTCCTACGAGCAGTACTTC - TRBJ2-7 TRBV6-1 -
CASSWTDYNEQFF TGTGCCAGCAGCTGGACAGATTACAATGAGCAGTTCTTC - TRBJ2-1 TRBV7-9 -
CASTPSWGTSGNNEQFF TGTGCCAGCACCCCTTCGTGGGGGACTAGCGGGAACAATGAGCAGTTCTTC TRBD2 TRBJ2-1 TRBV5-6 few
CASSIWGTVYTF TGTGCCAGTAGTATTTGGGGGACAGTCTACACCTTC TRBD1 TRBJ1-2 TRBV19 -
CASSQDGNTEAFF TGCGCCAGCAGCCAAGACGGGAACACTGAAGCTTTCTTT - TRBJ1-1 TRBV4-3 few
CASSLTGLTSSGANVLTF TGTGCCAGCAGCTTAACCGGACTGACAAGCTCTGGGGCCAACGTCCTGACTTTC - TRBJ2-6 TRBV7-2 -
CASNSGGTGELFF TGCGCCAGCAATTCCGGAGGCACCGGGGAGCTGTTTTTT - TRBJ2-2 TRBV10-2 -
CASSLGQGAYNEQFF TGTGCCAGCAGCCTCGGACAGGGGGCTTACAATGAGCAGTTCTTC TRBD1 TRBJ2-1 TRBV9 -
CASSQQGQGGFEQFF TGTGCCAGCAGCCAACAGGGACAGGGGGGTTTTGAGCAGTTCTTC TRBD1 TRBJ2-1 TRBV4-2 -
CASSSRVTRNTEAFF TGTGCCAGCAGTTCCAGGGTTACGAGGAACACTGAAGCTTTCTTT - TRBJ1-1 TRBV28 -
CASSERPGQGNSPLHF TGTGCCAGCAGTGAACGACCGGGACAGGGCAATTCACCCCTCCACTTT TRBD1 TRBJ1-6 TRBV25-1 few
CTSRGEGGLYEQYF TGCACCAGCAGGGGGGAGGGAGGCTTGTACGAGCAGTACTTC - TRBJ2-7 TRBV1 few
CASSAGTSGGFLNTGELFF TGTGCCAGCAGCGCCGGGACTAGCGGGGGGTTCTTGAACACCGGGGAGCTGTTTTTT TRBD2 TRBJ2-2 TRBV7-2 -
CASRIKGGGYNEQFF TGTGCCAGCAGAATTAAGGGGGGGGGCTACAATGAGCAGTTCTTC - TRBJ2-1 TRBV6-1 few
CAISDPGTSTHEQFF TGTGCCATCAGTGACCCCGGGACTAGCACCCATGAGCAGTTCTTC TRBD2 TRBJ2-1 TRBV10-3 -
CASGEGGDTQYF TGTGCCAGCGGAGAGGGAGGAGATACGCAGTATTTT - TRBJ2-3 TRBV4-2 -
CASSQHSASDYNEQFF TGCGCCAGCAGCCAACACTCGGCTAGCGACTACAATGAGCAGTTCTTC - TRBJ2-1 TRBV4-3 -
CASSLWEGSGNTIYF TGTGCCAGCAGTTTATGGGAGGGCTCTGGAAACACCATATATTTT - TRBJ1-3 TRBV28 -
CASSLVAGGRHEQYF TGTGCCAGCAGCTTGGTGGCGGGGGGGCGGCACGAGCAGTACTTC TRBD2 TRBJ2-7 TRBV5-6 -
CASSLARGYTEAFF TGTGCCAGCAGCTTAGCCAGGGGATACACTGAAGCTTTCTTT - TRBJ1-1 TRBV7-9 -
CASSWGVTGELFF TGTGCCAGCAGCTGGGGGGTCACCGGGGAGCTGTTTTTT - TRBJ2-2 TRBV11-2 -
CASIPGTRSAEQYF TGTGCCAGCATACCCGGGACTAGATCTGCCGAGCAGTACTTC TRBD2 TRBJ2-7 TRBV28 -
CASLQAGNTIYF TGTGCCAGCCTACAGGCGGGAAACACCATATATTTT - TRBJ1-3 TRBV2 -
CASSLVAQNTEAFF TGTGCCAGCAGCTTGGTGGCTCAGAACACTGAAGCTTTCTTT - TRBJ1-1 TRBV5-5 -
CASSTQRRGRGSTDTQYF TGTGCCAGTAGTACGCAGAGGAGGGGGAGGGGGTCCACAGATACGCAGTATTTT - TRBJ2-3 TRBV19 -
CASSQAGTENTEAFF TGTGCCAGCAGCCAGGCCGGGACAGAGAACACTGAAGCTTTCTTT TRBD1 TRBJ1-1 TRBV4-2 -
CASSIDGGRSFGGGQPQHF TGTGCCAGTAGTATAGATGGGGGCAGGTCTTTCGGGGGGGGTCAGCCCCAGCATTTT - TRBJ1-5 TRBV19 -
CASSERVNGNSPLHF TGTGCCAGCAGCGAGCGGGTGAATGGGAATTCACCCCTCCACTTT - TRBJ1-6 TRBV9 -
CASSLAPGRGGDYEQYF TGTGCCAGCAGCTTAGCCCCGGGGAGGGGAGGGGACTACGAGCAGTACTTC TRBD2 TRBJ2-7 TRBV7-9 few
CASSPSGGLTDTQYF TGTGCCAGCAGCCCCAGCGGGGGGCTCACAGATACGCAGTATTTT TRBD2 TRBJ2-3 TRBV7-2 -
CASSPGLKNEQFF TGTGCCAGCAGCCCGGGACTGAAAAATGAGCAGTTCTTC - TRBJ2-1 TRBV7-8 -
CASNSGSGGTYEQYF TGTGCCAGCAATAGCGGGAGTGGGGGGACCTACGAGCAGTACTTC TRBD2 TRBJ2-7 TRBV6-5 few
CAWSRGTATNEKLFF TGTGCCTGGAGCCGCGGGACAGCAACTAATGAAAAACTGTTTTTT TRBD1 TRBJ1-4 TRBV30 -
CASSTRRGSIHEQYF TGTGCCAGCAGCACTCGGAGGGGCTCCATCCACGAGCAGTACTTC - TRBJ2-7 TRBV7-9 -
CASSPGIGYEQYF TGTGCCAGCTCACCGGGCATCGGCTACGAGCAGTACTTC - TRBJ2-7 TRBV18 -
CASSVAGTITMNTEAFF TGTGCCAGCAGCGTCGCCGGGACAATCACCATGAACACTGAAGCTTTCTTT - TRBJ1-1 TRBV9 -
CASSEREKLFF TGTGCCAGCAGTGAGAGAGAAAAACTGTTTTTT - TRBJ1-4 TRBV25-1 once
CASSLNMGAMQPQHF TGTGCCAGCAGCTTGAATATGGGGGCCATGCAGCCCCAGCATTTT - TRBJ1-5 TRBV5-6 -
CASRSTGGGYGYTF TGTGCCAGCAGGTCGACAGGGGGCGGCTATGGCTACACCTTC TRBD1 TRBJ1-2 TRBV28 -
CASSLDSFSGNTIYF TGTGCCAGCAGCCTAGACAGTTTCTCTGGAAACACCATATATTTT - TRBJ1-3 TRBV7-6 -
CASSWGGLGETQYF TGTGCCAGCAGCTGGGGGGGGCTGGGAGAGACCCAGTACTTC - TRBJ2-5 TRBV7-3 -
CASSPPRRDRGGTEAFF TGTGCCAGCAGCCCACCCCGACGGGACAGGGGTGGCACTGAAGCTTTCTTT TRBD1 TRBJ1-1 TRBV7-9 once
CASSSTGPGGANEQYF TGTGCCAGCAGTTCTACCGGCCCCGGGGGAGCAAACGAGCAGTACTTC - TRBJ2-7 TRBV13 -
CASSFGQSQPQHF TGTGCCAGCAGCTTTGGGCAGAGTCAGCCCCAGCATTTT - TRBJ1-5 TRBV5-5 -
CASSPLAGNEKLFF TGCGCCAGCAGCCCCCTGGCAGGGAATGAAAAACTGTTTTTT - TRBJ1-4 TRBV4-3 -
CSSSFNTEAFF TGCAGCTCCTCGTTTAACACTGAAGCTTTCTTT - TRBJ1-1 TRBV29-1 few
CASSVAGGYTDTQYF TGTGCCAGCAGCGTAGCGGGGGGGTACACAGATACGCAGTATTTT TRBD2 TRBJ2-3 TRBV9 few
CASSFLDRDEYGYTF TGTGCCAGCAGCTTCCTCGACAGGGATGAATATGGCTACACCTTC TRBD1 TRBJ1-2 TRBV5-4 -
CASSWTGGYSYEQYF TGCGCCAGCAGCTGGACAGGGGGCTATAGCTACGAGCAGTACTTC TRBD1 TRBJ2-7 TRBV5-1 -
CASSLGGITYEQYF TGTGCCAGCAGCTTAGGCGGGATTACCTACGAGCAGTACTTC - TRBJ2-7 TRBV7-2 -
CASSKWNRGRLLISNEKLFF TGTGCCAGCAGCAAGTGGAACAGGGGGCGCTTGTTGATTTCCAATGAAAAACTGTTTTTT - TRBJ1-4 TRBV21-1 -